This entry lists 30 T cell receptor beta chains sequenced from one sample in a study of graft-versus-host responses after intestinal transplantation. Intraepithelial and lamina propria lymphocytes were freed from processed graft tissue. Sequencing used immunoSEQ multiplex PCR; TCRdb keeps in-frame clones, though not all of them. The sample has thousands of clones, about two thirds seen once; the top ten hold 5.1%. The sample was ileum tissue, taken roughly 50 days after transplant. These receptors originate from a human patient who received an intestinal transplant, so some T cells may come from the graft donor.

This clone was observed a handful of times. Written as DNA, the CDR3 is TGTGCCAGCAGCCGTGGGGGACAGGGGGTTATTGAAAAACTGTTTTTT. It yields the protein CASSRGGQGVIEKLFF. The rearrangement uses TRBV5-4 and TRBJ1-4, with 11 positions matching TRBD1. Per the germline V gene, CDR1 is SGHNT and CDR2 is YYREEE (reference sequence). CDR3 length equals 16 residues. Losses at the gene ends were 4 bases for V and 7 bases for J; bases not matched to a gene: 9.

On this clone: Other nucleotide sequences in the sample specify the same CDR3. CDR3 sequence reads: CASSLRLAGYEQYV. The CDR3 DNA sequence: TGTGCCAGCAGCTTGAGGCTAGCGGGGTACGAGCAGTACGTC. The chain uses TRBV7-2 and TRBJ2-7; 9 bases are a match to TRBD2. Per germline, CDR1 SGHTA and CDR2 FQGNSA. The CDR3 has 14 amino acids. V trimming: 3 bases; J trimming: 4 bases; junction bases outside the gene matches: 4.

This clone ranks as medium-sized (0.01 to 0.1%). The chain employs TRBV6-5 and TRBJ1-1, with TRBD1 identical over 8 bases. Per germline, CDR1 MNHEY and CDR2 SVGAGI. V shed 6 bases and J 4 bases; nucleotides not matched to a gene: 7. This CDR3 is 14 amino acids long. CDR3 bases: TGTGCCAGCAGAAACCCAGGGGGCACCACTGAAGCTTTCTTT. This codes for CASRNPGGTTEAFF.

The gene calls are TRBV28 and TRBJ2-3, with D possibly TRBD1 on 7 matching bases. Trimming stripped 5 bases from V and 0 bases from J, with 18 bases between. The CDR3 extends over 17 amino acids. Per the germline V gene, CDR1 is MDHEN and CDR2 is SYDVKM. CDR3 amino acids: CASSPPLTGTSTDTQYF. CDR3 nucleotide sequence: TGTGCCAGCAGTCCGCCGCTGACAGGGACTAGCACAGATACGCAGTATTTT.

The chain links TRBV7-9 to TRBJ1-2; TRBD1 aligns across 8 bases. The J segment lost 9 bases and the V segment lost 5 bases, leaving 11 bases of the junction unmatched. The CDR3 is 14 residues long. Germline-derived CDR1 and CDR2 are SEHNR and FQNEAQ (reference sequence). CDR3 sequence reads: CASSLPGQGISYTF. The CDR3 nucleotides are TGTGCCAGCAGCCTTCCTGGACAGGGAATTAGCTACACCTTC. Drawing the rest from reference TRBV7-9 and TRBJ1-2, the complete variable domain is DTGVSQNPRHKITKRGQNVTFRCDPISEHNRLYWYRQTLGQGPEFLTYFQNEAQLEKSRLLSDRFSAERPKGSFSTLEIQRTEQGDSAMYLCASSLPGQGISYTFGSGTRLTVV.

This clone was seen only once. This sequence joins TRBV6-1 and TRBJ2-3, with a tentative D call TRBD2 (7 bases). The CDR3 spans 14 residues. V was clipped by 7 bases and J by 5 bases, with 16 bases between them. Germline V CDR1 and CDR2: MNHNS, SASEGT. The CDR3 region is CASISGGALDTQYF. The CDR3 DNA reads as TGTGCCAGCATTTCGGGGGGCGCATTAGATACGCAGTATTTT.

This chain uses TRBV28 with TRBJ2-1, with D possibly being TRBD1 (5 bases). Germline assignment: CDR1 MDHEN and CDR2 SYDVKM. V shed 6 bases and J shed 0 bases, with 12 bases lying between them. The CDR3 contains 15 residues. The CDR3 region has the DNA TGTGCCAGCAGAACGGACAAAAACTCCTACAATGAGCAGTTCTTC. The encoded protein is CASRTDKNSYNEQFF.

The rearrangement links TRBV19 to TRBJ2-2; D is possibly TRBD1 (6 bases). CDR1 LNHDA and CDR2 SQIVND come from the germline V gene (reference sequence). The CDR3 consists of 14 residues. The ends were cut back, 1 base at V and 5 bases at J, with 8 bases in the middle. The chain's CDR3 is CASSIGDITGELFF. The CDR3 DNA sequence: TGTGCCAGTAGTATAGGGGACATAACCGGGGAGCTGTTTTTT.

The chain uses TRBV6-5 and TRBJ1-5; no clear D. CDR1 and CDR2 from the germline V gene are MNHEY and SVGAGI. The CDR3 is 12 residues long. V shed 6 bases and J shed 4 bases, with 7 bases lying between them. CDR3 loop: CASRHENQPQHF. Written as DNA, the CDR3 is TGTGCCAGCAGGCACGAGAATCAGCCCCAGCATTTT.

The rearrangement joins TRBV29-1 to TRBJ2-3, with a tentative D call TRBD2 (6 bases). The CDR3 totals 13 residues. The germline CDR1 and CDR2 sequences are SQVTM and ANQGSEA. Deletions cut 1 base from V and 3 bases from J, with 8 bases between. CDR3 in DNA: TGCAGCGTTGAAGGCGGGGCTACAGATACGCAGTATTTT. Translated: CSVEGGATDTQYF.

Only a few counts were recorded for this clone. CDR3 DNA sequence: TGCGCCAGCAGCCAAGACCGCTTTACCAGGGCCACCCTCCACTTT. This codes for CASSQDRFTRATLHF. The chain is built from TRBV4-3 and TRBJ1-6; possibly TRBD1 for D (5 bases). The CDR3 is 15 amino acids. Germline V lookup: CDR1 LGHNA, CDR2 YSLEER. Trimming left V 0 bases short and J 14 bases short, with 17 bases between.

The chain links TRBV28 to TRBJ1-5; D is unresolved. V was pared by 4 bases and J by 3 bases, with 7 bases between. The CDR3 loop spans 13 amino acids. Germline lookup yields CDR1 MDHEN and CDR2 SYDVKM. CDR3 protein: CASSSGDNQPQHF. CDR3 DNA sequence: TGTGCCAGCAGTTCCGGGGACAATCAGCCCCAGCATTTT.

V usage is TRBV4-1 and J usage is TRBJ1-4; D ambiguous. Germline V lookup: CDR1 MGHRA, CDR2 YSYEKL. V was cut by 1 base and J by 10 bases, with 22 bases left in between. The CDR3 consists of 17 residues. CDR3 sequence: CASSQVSGGPTRVKLFF. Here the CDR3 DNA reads TGCGCCAGCAGCCAAGTTTCAGGAGGCCCAACCAGAGTAAAACTGTTTTTT.

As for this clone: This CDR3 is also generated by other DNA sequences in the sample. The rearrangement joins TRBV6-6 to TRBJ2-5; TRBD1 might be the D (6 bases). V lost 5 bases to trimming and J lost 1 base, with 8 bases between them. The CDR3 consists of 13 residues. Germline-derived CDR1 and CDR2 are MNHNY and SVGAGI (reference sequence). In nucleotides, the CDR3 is TGTGCCAGCAGTCGACAGGTCCAAGAGACCCAGTACTTC. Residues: CASSRQVQETQYF.

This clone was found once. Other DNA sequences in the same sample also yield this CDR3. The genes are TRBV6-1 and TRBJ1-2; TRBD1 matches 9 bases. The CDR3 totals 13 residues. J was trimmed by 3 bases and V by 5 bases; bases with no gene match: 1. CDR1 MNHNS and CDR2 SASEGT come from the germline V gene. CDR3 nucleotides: TGTGCCAGCAGTTGGACAGGGGACTATGGCTACACCTTC. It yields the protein CASSWTGDYGYTF.

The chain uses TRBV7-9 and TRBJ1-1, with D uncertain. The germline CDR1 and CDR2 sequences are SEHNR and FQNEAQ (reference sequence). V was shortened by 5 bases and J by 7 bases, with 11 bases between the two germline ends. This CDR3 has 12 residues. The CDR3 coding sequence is TGTGCCAGCAGCCAAATGGGCTTTGAAGCTTTCTTT. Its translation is CASSQMGFEAFF.

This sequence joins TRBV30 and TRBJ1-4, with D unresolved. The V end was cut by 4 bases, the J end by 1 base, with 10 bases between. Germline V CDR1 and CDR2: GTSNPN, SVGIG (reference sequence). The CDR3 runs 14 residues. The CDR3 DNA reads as TGTGCCTGGAAGCGCGTGGAAACTAATGAAAAACTGTTTTTT. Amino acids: CAWKRVETNEKLFF.

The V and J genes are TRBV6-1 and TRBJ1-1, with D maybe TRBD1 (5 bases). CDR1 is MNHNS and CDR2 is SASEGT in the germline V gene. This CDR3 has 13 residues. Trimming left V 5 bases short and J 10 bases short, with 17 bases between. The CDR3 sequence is CASSSTGGWSAFF. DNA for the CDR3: TGTGCCAGCAGTAGTACGGGGGGGTGGTCAGCTTTCTTT.

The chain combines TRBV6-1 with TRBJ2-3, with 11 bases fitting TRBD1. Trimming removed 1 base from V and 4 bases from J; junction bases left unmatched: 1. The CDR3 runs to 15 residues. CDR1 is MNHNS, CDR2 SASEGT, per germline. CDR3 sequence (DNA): TGTGCCAGCAGTGAAGGGGGACAGGGGGCAGATACGCAGTATTTT. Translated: CASSEGGQGADTQYF.

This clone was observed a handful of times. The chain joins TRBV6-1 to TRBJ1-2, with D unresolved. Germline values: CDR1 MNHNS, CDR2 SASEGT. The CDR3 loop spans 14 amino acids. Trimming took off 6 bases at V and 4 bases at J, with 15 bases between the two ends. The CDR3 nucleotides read TGTGCCAGCAGACGTGGGGTCGGGATCTATGGCTACACCTTC. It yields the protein CASRRGVGIYGYTF.

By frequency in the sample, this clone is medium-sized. In nucleotides, the CDR3 is TGCGCCAGCAGCCGAAGTACTCGCCTTGGGAACACCGGGGAGCTGTTTTTT. This gives the protein CASSRSTRLGNTGELFF. The chain joins TRBV4-3 to TRBJ2-2, with D hard to call. In germline, CDR1 is LGHNA, CDR2 YSLEER. The CDR3 extends over 17 amino acids. V lost 4 bases to trimming and J lost 1 base, with 16 bases between them.

CDR3 sequence: CASSEALGGGRPQHF. For the CDR3, the DNA is TGTGCCAGCAGTGAAGCGCTTGGGGGCGGGAGGCCCCAGCATTTT. The chain is built from TRBV2 and TRBJ1-5; perhaps TRBD1 as D (6 bases). Germline CDR1 and CDR2: SNHLY and FYNNEI. V shed 0 bases and J shed 9 bases, with 15 bases lying between them. This CDR3 is 15 amino acids long. The full variable domain, completed using reference TRBV2 and TRBJ1-5, is EPEVTQTPSHQVTQMGQEVILRCVPISNHLYFYWYRQILGQKVEFLVSFYNNEISEKSEIFDDQFSVERPDGSNFTLKIRSTKLEDSAMYFCASSEALGGGRPQHFGDGTRLSIL.

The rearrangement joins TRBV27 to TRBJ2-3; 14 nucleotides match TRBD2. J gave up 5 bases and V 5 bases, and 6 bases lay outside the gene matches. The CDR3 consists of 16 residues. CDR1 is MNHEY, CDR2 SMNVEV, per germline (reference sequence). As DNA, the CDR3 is TGTGCCAGCAGTCAGACTAGCGGGGGGGCCTTAGATACGCAGTATTTT. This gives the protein CASSQTSGGALDTQYF.

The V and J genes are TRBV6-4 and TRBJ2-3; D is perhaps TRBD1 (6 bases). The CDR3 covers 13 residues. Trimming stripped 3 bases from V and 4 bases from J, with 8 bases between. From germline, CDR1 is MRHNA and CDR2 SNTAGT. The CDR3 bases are TGTGCCAGCAGTGAGTCAGGGGCAGATACGCAGTATTTT. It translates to CASSESGADTQYF.

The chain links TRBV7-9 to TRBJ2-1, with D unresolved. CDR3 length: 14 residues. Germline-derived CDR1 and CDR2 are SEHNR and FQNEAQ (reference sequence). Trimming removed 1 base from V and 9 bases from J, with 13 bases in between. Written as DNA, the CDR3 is TGTGCCAGCAGCTTAGAACTGTCTGCGTCTGAGCAGTTCTTC. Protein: CASSLELSASEQFF.

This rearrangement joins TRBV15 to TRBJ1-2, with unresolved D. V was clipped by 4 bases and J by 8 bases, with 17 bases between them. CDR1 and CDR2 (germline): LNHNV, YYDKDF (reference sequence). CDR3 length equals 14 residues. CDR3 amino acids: CATSIRITPGGYTF. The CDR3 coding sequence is TGTGCCACCAGCATTCGAATCACCCCAGGAGGCTACACCTTC.

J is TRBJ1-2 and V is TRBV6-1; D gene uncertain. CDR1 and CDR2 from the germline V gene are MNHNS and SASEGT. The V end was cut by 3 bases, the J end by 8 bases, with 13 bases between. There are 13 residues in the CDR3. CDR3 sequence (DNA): TGTGCCAGCAGTGATCACGGCGGGGTCGGCTACACCTTC. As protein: CASSDHGGVGYTF.

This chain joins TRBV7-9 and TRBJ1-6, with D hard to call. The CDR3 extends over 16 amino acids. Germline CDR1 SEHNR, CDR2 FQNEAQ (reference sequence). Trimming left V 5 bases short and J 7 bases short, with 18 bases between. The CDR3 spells CASSQPPTEINSPLHF. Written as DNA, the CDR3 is TGTGCCAGCAGCCAGCCCCCAACAGAAATCAATTCACCCCTCCACTTT.

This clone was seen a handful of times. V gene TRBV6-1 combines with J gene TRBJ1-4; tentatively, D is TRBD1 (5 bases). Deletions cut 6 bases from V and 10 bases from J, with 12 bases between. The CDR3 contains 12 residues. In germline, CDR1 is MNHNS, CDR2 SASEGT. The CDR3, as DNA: TGTGCCAGCAGCGGGGGGGGAGGAAAACTGTTTTTT. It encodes CASSGGGGKLFF.

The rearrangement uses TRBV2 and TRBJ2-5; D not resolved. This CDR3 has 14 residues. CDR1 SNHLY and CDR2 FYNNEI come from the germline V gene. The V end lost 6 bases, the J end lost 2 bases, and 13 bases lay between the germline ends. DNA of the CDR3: TGTGCCAGCAGGGGTATCCGGGTACAAGAGACCCAGTACTTC. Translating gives CASRGIRVQETQYF.